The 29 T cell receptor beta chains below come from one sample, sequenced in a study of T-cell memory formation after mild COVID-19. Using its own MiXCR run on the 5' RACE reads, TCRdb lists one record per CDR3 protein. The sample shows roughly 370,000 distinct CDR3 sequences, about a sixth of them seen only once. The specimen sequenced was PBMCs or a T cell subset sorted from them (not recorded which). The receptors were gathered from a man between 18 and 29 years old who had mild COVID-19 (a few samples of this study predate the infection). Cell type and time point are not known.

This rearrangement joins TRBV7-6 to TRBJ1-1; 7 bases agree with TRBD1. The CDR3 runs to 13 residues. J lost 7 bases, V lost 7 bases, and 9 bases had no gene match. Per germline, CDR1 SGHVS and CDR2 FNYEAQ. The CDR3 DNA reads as TGTGCCAGCACCCTGACAGGGAACGGTGAAGCTTTCTTT. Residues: CASTLTGNGEAFF.

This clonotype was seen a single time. The CDR3 reads CASGVGASGARETQYF. For the CDR3, the DNA is TGTGCTAGTGGTGTCGGTGCTAGCGGTGCCCGCGAGACCCAGTACTTC. The rearrangement uses TRBV12-5 and TRBJ2-5; 7 nucleotides agree with TRBD2. Germline CDR1 and CDR2: LGHNT and FRNRAP. The junction had 14 bases not matched to a gene; V was cut back by 5 bases and J by 5 bases. CDR3 length: 16 amino acids.

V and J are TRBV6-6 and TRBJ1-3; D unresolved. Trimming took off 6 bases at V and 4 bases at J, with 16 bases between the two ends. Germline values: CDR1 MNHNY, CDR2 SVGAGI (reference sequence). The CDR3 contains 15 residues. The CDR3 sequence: CASRVAEGAGNTIYF. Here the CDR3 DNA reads TGTGCCAGCAGGGTTGCGGAGGGCGCCGGAAACACCATATATTTT.

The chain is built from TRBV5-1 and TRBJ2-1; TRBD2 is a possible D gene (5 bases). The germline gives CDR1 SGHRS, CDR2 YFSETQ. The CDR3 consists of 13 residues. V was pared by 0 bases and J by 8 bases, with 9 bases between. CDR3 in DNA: TGCGCCAGCAGCTTGGGCGGGCCCGATGAGCAGTTCTTC. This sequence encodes CASSLGGPDEQFF.

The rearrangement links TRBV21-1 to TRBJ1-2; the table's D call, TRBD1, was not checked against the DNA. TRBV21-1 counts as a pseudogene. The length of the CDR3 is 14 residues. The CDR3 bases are TGTGCCAGCAGCAAGGACAGGGTTTTCTATGGCTACACCTTC. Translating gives CASSKDRVFYGYTF.

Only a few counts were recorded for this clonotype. The CDR3: CASRYGQGRQPQHF. CDR3 nucleotide sequence: TGTGCCAGCAGATATGGACAGGGGCGGCAGCCCCAGCATTTT. This chain joins TRBV6-2 or TRBV6-3 and TRBJ1-5; 9 nucleotides match TRBD1. Per the germline V gene, CDR1 is MNHEY and CDR2 is SVGEGT. There are 14 residues in the CDR3. J lost 7 bases, V lost 6 bases, and 7 bases had no gene match.

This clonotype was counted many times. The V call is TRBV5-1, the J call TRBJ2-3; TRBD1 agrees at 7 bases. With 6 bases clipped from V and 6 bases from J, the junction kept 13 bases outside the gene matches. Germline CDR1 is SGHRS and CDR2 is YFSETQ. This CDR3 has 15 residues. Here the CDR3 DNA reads TGCGCCAGCACCGCCAAGACAGGGCCTCAGGATACGCAGTATTTT. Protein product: CASTAKTGPQDTQYF. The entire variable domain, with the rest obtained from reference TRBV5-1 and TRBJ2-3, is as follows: KAGVTQTPRYLIKTRGQQVTLSCSPISGHRSVSWYQQTPGQGLQFLFEYFSETQRNKGNFPGRFSGRQFSNSRSEMNVSTLELGDSALYLCASTAKTGPQDTQYFGPGTRLTVL.

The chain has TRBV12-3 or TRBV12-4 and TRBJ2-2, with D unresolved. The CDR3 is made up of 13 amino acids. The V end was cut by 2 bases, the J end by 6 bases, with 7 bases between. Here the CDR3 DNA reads TGTGCCAGCAGTTTATTCGGTCCCGGGGAGCTGTTTTTT. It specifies CASSLFGPGELFF.

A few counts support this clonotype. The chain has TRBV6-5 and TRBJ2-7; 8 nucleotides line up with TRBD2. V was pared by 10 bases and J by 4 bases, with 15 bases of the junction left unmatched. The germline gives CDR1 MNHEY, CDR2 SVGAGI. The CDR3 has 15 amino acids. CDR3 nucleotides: TGTGCCACCCGACCCTTCGAGCGGGGGCTTTACGAGCAGTACTTC. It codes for CATRPFERGLYEQYF.

The CDR3: CASSQGTSGGYGTGELFF. The CDR3, as DNA: TGCGCCAGCAGCCAGGGGACTAGCGGGGGTTATGGTACCGGGGAGCTGTTTTTT. V usage is TRBV4-1 and J usage is TRBJ2-2, with 14 positions matching TRBD2. Germline V gene data show CDR1 as MGHRA and CDR2 as YSYEKL. The trim removed 3 bases at V and 5 bases at J, leaving 8 bases unmatched. The CDR3 has 18 amino acids.

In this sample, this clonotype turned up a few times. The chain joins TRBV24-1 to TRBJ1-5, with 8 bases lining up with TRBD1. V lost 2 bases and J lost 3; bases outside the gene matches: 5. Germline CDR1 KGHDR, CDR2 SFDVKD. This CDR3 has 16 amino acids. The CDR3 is CATSDSGGFDNQPQHF. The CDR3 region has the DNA TGTGCCACCAGTGATTCAGGGGGCTTCGACAATCAGCCCCAGCATTTT.

CDR3 nucleotide sequence: TGTGCCAGCACCGGGGGACTAGCGGGTTTGACCTACGAGCAGTACTTC. Translation gives CASTGGLAGLTYEQYF. This chain joins TRBV6-1 and TRBJ2-7, with 12 bases aligning to TRBD2. CDR3 length: 16 residues. The ends lost 7 bases at V and 2 bases at J; junction bases unmatched: 9. The V gene's germline CDR1 is MNHNS and CDR2 SASEGT.

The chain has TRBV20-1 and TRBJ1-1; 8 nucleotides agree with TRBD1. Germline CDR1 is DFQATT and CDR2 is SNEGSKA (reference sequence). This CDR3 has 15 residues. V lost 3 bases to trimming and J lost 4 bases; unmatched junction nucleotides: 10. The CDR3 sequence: CSASRGATGVTEAFF. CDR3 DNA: TGCAGTGCTAGCAGAGGGGCGACAGGGGTCACTGAAGCTTTCTTT.

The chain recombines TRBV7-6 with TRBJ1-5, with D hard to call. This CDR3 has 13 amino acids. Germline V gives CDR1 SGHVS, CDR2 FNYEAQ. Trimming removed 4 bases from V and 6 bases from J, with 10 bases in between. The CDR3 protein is CASSSRVGQPQHF. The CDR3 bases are TGTGCCAGCAGCTCTCGGGTGGGTCAGCCCCAGCATTTT.

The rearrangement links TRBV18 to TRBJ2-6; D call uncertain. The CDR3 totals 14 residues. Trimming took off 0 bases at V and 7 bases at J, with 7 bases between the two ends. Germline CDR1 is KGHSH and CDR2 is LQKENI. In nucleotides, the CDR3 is TGTGCCAGCTCACCACCGGGCACAGCCAACGTCCTGACTTTC. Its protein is CASSPPGTANVLTF.

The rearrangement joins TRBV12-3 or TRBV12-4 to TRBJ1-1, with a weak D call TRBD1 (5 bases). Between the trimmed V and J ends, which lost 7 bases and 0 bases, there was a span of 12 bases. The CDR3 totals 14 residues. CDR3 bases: TGTGCCAGCACTATGGGCAGGGTGAACACTGAAGCTTTCTTT. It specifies CASTMGRVNTEAFF.

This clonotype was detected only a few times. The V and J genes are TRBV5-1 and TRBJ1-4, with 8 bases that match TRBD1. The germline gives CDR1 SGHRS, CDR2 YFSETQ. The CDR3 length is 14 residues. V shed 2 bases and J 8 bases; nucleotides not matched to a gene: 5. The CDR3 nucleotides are TGCGCCAGCAGCTTCCAGGGGGCCTCCGAAAAACTGTTTTTT. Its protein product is CASSFQGASEKLFF.

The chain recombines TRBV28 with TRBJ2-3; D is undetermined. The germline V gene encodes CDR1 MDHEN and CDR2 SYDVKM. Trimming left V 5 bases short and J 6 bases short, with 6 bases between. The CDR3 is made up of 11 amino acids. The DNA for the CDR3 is TGTGCCAGCAGTACCATGGATACGCAGTATTTT. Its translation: CASSTMDTQYF.

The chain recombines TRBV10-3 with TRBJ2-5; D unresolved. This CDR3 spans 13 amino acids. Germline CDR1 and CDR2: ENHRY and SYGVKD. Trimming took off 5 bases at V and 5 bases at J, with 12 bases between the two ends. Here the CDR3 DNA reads TGTGCCATCAGTCCCCACGGTGAGGAGACCCAGTACTTC. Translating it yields CAISPHGEETQYF.

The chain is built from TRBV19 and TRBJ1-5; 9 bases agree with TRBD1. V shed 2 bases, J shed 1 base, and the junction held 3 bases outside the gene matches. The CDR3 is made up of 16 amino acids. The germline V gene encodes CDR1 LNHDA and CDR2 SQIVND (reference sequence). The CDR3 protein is CASSIRGTGSNQPQHF. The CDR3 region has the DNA TGTGCCAGTAGTATACGCGGGACAGGGAGCAATCAGCCCCAGCATTTT.

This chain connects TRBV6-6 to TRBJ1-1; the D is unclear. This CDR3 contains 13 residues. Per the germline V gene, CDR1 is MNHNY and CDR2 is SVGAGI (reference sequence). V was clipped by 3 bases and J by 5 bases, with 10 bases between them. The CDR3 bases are TGTGCCAGCAGTTATGAGAGGGATACTGAAGCTTTCTTT. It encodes CASSYERDTEAFF.

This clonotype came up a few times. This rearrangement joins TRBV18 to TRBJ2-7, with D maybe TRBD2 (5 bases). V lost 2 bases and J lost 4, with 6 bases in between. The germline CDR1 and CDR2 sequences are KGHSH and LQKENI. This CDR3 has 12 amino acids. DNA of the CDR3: TGTGCCAGCTCACCAGAGGGTTACGAGCAGTACTTC. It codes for CASSPEGYEQYF.

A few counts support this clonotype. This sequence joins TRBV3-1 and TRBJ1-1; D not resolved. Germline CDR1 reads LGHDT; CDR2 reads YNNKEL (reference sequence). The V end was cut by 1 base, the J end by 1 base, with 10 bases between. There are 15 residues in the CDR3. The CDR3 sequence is CASSQGGGRNTEAFF. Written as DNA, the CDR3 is TGTGCCAGCAGCCAAGGAGGCGGGAGGAACACTGAAGCTTTCTTT.

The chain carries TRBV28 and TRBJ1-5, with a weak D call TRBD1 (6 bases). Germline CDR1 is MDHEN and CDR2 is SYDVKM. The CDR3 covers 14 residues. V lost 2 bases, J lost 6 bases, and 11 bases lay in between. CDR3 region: CASSLVGRGQPQHF. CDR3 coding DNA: TGTGCCAGCAGTTTAGTGGGCAGGGGTCAGCCCCAGCATTTT.

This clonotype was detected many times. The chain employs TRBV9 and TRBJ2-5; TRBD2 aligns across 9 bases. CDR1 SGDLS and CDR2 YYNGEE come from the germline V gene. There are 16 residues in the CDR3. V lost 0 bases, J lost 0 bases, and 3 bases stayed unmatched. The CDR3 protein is CASSVASGDYQETQYF. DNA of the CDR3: TGTGCCAGCAGCGTAGCTAGCGGGGATTACCAAGAGACCCAGTACTTC.

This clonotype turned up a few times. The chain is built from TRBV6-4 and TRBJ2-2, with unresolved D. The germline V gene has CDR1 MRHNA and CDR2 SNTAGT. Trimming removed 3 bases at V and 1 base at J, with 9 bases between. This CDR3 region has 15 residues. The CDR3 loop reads CASSDWPKNTGELFF. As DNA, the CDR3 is TGTGCCAGCAGTGATTGGCCGAAGAACACCGGGGAGCTGTTTTTT.

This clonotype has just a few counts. The DNA for the CDR3 is TGCAGTGCTAGAGGTTCGACTAGCGGGGTCCCTCATGAGCAGTTCTTC. Protein: CSARGSTSGVPHEQFF. This sequence joins TRBV20-1 and TRBJ2-1; 11 bases map to TRBD2. Germline-derived CDR1 and CDR2 are DFQATT and SNEGSKA (reference sequence). The trim removed 1 base at V and 8 bases at J, leaving 10 bases unmatched. This CDR3 comprises 16 residues.

The CDR3 DNA reads TGTGCCTGGAGTGTACCGCGGCTCTACGAGCAGTACTTC. Translation: CAWSVPRLYEQYF. The chain couples TRBV30 to TRBJ2-7; D unclear. Germline-derived CDR1 and CDR2 are GTSNPN and SVGIG (reference sequence). The V end was cut by 0 bases, the J end by 3 bases, with 9 bases between. The CDR3 covers 13 residues.

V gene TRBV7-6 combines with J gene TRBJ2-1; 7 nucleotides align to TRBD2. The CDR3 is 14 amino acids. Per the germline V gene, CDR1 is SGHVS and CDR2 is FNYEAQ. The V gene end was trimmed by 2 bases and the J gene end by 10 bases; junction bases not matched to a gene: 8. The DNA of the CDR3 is TGTGCCAGCAGCTTACCGGGACTATTCCGCGAGCAGTTCTTC. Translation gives CASSLPGLFREQFF.